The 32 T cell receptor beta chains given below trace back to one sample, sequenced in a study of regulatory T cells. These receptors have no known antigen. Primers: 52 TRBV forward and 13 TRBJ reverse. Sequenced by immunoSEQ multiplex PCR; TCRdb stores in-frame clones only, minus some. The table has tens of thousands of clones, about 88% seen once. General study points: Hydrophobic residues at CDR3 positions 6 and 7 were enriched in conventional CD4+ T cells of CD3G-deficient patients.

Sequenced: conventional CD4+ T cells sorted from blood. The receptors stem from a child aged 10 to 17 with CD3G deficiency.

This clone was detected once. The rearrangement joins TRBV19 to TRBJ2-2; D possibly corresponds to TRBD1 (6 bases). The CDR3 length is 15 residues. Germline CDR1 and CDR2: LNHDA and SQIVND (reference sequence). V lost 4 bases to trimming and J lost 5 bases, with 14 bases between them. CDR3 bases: TGTGCCAGTAGTAATCGCCCCCAGGGGACCGGGGAGCTGTTTTTT. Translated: CASSNRPQGTGELFF.

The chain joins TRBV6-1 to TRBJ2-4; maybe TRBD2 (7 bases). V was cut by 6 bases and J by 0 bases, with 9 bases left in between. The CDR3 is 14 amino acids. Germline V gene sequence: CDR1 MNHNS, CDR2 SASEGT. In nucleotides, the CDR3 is TGTGCCAGCAGGGGGGGGCTAGCCAAAAACATTCAGTACTTC. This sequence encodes CASRGGLAKNIQYF.

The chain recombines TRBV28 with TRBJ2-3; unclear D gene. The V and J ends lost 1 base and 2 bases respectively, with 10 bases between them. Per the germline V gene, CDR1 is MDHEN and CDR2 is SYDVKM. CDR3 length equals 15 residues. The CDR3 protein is CASSLFRGNTDTQYF. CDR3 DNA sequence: TGTGCCAGCAGTTTATTTCGCGGCAACACAGATACGCAGTATTTT.

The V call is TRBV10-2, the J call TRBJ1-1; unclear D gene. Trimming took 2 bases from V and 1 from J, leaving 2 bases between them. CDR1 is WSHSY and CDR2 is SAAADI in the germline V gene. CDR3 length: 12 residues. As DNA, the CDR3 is TGCGCCAGCAGTGAGGGGAACACTGAAGCTTTCTTT. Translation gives CASSEGNTEAFF.

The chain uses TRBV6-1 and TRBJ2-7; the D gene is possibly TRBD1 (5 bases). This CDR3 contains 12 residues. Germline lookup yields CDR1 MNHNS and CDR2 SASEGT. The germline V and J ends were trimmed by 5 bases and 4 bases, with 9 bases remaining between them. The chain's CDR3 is CASSPGFYEQYF. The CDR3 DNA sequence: TGTGCCAGCAGTCCAGGGTTTTACGAGCAGTACTTC.

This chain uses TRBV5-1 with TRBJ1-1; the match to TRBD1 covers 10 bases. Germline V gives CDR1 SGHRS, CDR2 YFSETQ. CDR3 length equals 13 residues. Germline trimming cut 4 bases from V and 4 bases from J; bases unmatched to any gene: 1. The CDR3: CASSRTGGTEAFF. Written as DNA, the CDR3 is TGCGCCAGCAGCCGGACAGGGGGCACTGAAGCTTTCTTT.

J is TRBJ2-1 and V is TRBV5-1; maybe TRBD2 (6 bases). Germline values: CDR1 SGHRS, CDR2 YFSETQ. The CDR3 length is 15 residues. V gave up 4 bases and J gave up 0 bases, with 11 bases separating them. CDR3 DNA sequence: TGCGCCAGCAGCCTGGGACTTAGCTCCTACAATGAGCAGTTCTTC. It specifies CASSLGLSSYNEQFF.

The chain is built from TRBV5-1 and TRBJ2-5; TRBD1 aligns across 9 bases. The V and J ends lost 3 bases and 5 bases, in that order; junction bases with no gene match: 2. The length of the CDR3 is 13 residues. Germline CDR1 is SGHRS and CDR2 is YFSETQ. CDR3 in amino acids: CASSSTGGETQYF. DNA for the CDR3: TGCGCCAGCAGCTCAACAGGGGGCGAGACCCAGTACTTC. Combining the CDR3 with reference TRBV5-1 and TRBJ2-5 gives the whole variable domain KAGVTQTPRYLIKTRGQQVTLSCSPISGHRSVSWYQQTPGQGLQFLFEYFSETQRNKGNFPGRFSGRQFSNSRSEMNVSTLELGDSALYLCASSSTGGETQYFGPGTRLLVL.

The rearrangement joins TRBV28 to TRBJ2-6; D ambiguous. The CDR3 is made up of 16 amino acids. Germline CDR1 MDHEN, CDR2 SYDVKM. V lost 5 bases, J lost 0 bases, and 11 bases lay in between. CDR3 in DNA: TGTGCCAGCAGTCCCCAGGCGCGCTCTGGGGCCAACGTCCTGACTTTC. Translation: CASSPQARSGANVLTF.

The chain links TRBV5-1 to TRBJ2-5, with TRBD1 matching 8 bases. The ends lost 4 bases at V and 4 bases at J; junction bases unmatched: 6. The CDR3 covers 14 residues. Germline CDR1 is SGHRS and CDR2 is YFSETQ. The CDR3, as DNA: TGCGCCAGCAGCCATGGGACAGGTTCAGAGACCCAGTACTTC. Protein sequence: CASSHGTGSETQYF.

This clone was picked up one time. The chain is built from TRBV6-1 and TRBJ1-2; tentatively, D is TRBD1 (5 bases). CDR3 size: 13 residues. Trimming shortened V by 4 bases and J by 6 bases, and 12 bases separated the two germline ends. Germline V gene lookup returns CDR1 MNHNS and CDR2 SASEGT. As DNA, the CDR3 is TGTGCCAGCAGTGTCCCGGGACGTGATGGCTACACCTTC. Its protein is CASSVPGRDGYTF.

The chain's CDR3 is CASSPVAGRGEQYF. The CDR3 region has the DNA TGTGCCAGCAGCCCCGTAGCGGGAAGGGGCGAGCAGTACTTC. The chain uses TRBV11-2 and TRBJ2-7; 8 bases fit TRBD2. The CDR3 is made up of 14 amino acids. V dropped 5 bases and J dropped 6; count of bases not matched to a gene: 9. Per germline, CDR1 SGHAT and CDR2 FQNNGV.

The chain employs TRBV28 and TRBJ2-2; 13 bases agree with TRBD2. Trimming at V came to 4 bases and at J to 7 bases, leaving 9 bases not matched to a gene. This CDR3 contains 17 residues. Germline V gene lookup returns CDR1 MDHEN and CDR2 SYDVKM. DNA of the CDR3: TGTGCCAGCAGTTCCTCGACTAGCGGGAGGAGGGGCGGGGAGCTGTTTTTT. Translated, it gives CASSSSTSGRRGGELFF.

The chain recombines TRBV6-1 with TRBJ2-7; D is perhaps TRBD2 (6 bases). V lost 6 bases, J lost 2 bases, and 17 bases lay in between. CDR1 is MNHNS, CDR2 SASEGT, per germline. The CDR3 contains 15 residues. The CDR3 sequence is CASRVGVGGAYEQYF. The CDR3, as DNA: TGTGCCAGCAGAGTGGGGGTGGGGGGTGCCTACGAGCAGTACTTC.

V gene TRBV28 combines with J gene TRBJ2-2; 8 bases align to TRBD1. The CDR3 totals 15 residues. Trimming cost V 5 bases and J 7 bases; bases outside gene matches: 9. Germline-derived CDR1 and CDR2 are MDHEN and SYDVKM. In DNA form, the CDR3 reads TGTGCCAGCAGTCCCTCGACAGGGGCGGACGGGGAGCTGTTTTTT. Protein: CASSPSTGADGELFF.

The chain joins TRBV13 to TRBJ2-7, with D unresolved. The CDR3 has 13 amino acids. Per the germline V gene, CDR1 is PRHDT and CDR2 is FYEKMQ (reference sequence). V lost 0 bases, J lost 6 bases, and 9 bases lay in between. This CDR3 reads CASSLGRKGEQYF. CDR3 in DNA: TGTGCCAGCAGCTTAGGCCGAAAGGGCGAGCAGTACTTC.

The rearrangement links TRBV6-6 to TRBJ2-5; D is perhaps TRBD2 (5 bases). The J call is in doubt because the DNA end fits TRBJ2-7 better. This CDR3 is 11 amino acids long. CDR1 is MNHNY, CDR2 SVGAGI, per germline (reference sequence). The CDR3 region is CASGSSYEQYF. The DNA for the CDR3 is TGTGCCAGCGGGAGCTCCTACGAGCAGTACTTC.

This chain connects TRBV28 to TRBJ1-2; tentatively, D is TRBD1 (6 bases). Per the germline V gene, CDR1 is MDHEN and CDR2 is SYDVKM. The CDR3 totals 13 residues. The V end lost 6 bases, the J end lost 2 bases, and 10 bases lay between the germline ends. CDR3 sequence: CASRDSLNYGYTF. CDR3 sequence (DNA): TGTGCCAGCAGGGACAGCCTAAACTATGGCTACACCTTC.

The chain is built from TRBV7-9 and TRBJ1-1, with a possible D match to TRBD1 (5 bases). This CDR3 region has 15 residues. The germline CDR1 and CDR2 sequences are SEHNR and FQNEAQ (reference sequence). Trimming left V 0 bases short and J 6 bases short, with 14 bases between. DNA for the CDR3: TGTGCCAGCAGCTTAGCAGGCGGGGCGGTCGCTGAAGCTTTCTTT. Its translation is CASSLAGGAVAEAFF.

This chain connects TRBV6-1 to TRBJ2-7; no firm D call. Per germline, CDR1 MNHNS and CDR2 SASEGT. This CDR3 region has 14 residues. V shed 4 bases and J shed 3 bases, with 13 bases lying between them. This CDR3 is CASSAPGSRYEQYF. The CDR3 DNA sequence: TGTGCCAGCAGTGCCCCAGGCAGTCGCTACGAGCAGTACTTC.

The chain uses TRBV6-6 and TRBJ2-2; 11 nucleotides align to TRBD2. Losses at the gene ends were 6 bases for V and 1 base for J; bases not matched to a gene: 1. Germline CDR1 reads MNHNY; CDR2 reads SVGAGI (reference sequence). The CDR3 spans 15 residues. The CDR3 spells CASSGTSGNTGELFF. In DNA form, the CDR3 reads TGTGCCAGCAGCGGGACTAGCGGGAACACCGGGGAGCTGTTTTTT.

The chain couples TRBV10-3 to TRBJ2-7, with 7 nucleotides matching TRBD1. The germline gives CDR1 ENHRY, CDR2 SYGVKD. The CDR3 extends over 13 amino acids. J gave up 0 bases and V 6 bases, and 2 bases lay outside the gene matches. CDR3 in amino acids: CAISRDSSYEQYF. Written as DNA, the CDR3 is TGTGCCATCAGCCGGGACAGCTCCTACGAGCAGTACTTC.

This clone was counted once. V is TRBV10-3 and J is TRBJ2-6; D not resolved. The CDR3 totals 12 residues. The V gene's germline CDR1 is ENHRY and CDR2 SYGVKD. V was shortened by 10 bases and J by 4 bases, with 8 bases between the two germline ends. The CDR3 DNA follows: TGTGCCACCACTTCCGGGGCCAACGTCCTGACTTTC. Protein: CATTSGANVLTF.

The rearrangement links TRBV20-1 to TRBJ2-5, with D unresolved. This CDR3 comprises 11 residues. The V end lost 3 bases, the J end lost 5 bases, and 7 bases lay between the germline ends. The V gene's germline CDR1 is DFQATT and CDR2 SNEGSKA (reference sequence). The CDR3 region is CSASHGETQYF. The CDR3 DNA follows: TGCAGTGCTAGCCACGGGGAGACCCAGTACTTC.

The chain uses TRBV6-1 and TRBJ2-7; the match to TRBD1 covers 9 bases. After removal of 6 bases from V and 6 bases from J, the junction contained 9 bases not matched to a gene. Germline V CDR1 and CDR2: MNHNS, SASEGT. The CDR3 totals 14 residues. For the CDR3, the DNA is TGTGCCAGCAGGGCTCCGGGACAGGGCGGCGAGCAGTACTTC. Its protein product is CASRAPGQGGEQYF.

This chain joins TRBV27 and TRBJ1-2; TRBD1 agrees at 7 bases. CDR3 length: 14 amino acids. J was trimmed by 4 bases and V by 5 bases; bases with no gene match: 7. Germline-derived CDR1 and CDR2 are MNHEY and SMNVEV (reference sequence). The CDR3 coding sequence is TGTGCCAGCAGTCCGACAGGGTTCAGCTATGGCTACACCTTC. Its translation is CASSPTGFSYGYTF.

CDR3 coding DNA: TGTGCCAGTATGCGGCAGGGCGGCACCGGGGAGCTGTTTTTT. Protein: CASMRQGGTGELFF. The V call is TRBV19, the J call TRBJ2-2; tentatively, D is TRBD1 (5 bases). Germline-derived CDR1 and CDR2 are LNHDA and SQIVND (reference sequence). Trimming cost V 7 bases and J 4 bases, with 13 bases left between them. The CDR3 extends over 14 amino acids.

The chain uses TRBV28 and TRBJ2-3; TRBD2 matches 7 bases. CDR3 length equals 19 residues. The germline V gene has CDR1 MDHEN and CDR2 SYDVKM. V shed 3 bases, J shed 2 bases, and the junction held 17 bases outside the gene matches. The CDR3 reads CASSFSRGRARGDTDTQYF. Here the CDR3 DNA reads TGTGCCAGCAGTTTCTCCCGGGGGAGGGCCCGGGGCGACACAGATACGCAGTATTTT.

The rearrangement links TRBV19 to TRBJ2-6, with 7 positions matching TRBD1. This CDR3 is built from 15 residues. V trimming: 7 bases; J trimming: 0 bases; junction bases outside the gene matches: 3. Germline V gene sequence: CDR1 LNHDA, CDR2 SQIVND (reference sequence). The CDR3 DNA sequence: TGTGCCAGTACCAGGACAGGCTCTGGGGCCAACGTCCTGACTTTC. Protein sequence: CASTRTGSGANVLTF.

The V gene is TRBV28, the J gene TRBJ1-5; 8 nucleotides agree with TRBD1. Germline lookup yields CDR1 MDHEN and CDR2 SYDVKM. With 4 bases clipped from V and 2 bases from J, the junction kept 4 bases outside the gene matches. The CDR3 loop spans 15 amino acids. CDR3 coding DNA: TGTGCCAGCAGTTCCGGACAGGGCCGCAATCAGCCCCAGCATTTT. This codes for CASSSGQGRNQPQHF.

CDR3 coding DNA: TGCGCCAGCAGCTTGGCTTTCCCGGGGACAGATACGCAGTATTTT. Protein: CASSLAFPGTDTQYF. The rearrangement uses TRBV5-1 and TRBJ2-3; the D gene is possibly TRBD2 (5 bases). The CDR3 totals 15 residues. The germline CDR1 and CDR2 sequences are SGHRS and YFSETQ. The V and J ends lost 0 bases and 3 bases respectively, with 11 bases between them.

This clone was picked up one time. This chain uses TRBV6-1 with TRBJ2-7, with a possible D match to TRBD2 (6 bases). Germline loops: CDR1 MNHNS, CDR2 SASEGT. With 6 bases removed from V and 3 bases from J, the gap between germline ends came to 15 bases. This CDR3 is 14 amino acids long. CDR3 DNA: TGTGCCAGCAGGAACCCCGGGACTTACTACGAGCAGTACTTC. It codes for CASRNPGTYYEQYF.